The 21 T cell receptor beta chains below were found in one sample sequenced in a study of PD-L1 blockade in urothelial cancer. The table came from immunoSEQ multiplex PCR; TCRdb's copy has only in-frame clones and leaves some out. This table holds tens of thousands of clones, about 91% found once. Time point given: peripheral blood 6 weeks after treatment start. Sequenced here: PBMCs, sampled around atezolizumab (anti-PD-L1) treatment. The receptors originated from an elderly woman with urothelial cancer.

This clone was observed a single time. The chain couples TRBV5-1 to TRBJ2-1, with TRBD2 matching over 8 bases. The CDR3 consists of 15 residues. The germline CDR1 and CDR2 sequences are SGHRS and YFSETQ. V gave up 5 bases and J gave up 8 bases; unmatched junction bases: 12. CDR3 coding DNA: TGCGCCAGCAGATTTACGACTAGCGTTTTCGATGAGCAGTTCTTC. Translation gives CASRFTTSVFDEQFF.

CDR3 in amino acids: CASSFDIGGKGLYEQYF. The CDR3 nucleotides read TGTGCCAGCAGTTTCGATATCGGGGGAAAGGGGCTTTACGAGCAGTACTTC. The chain is built from TRBV27 and TRBJ2-7; possible D gene TRBD2, 6 bases. The V and J ends lost 3 bases and 4 bases respectively, with 22 bases between them. Germline CDR1 MNHEY, CDR2 SMNVEV (reference sequence). CDR3 length: 17 residues.

This chain uses TRBV27 with TRBJ1-5; possibly TRBD1 for D (5 bases). Germline-derived CDR1 and CDR2 are MNHEY and SMNVEV (reference sequence). The CDR3 has 14 amino acids. The V end lost 4 bases, the J end lost 9 bases, and 16 bases lay between the germline ends. The CDR3 loop is CASSSLGGRGPQHF. The CDR3 DNA reads as TGTGCCAGCAGTTCATTGGGGGGAAGGGGGCCCCAGCATTTT.

The V gene is TRBV19, the J gene TRBJ1-5, with 12 bases lining up with TRBD1. The V gene end was trimmed by 7 bases and the J gene end by 6 bases; junction bases not matched to a gene: 10. The CDR3 length is 16 residues. Germline V CDR1 and CDR2: LNHDA, SQIVND (reference sequence). This chain's CDR3 is CASTRPGQGAGQPQHF. The CDR3, as DNA: TGTGCCAGTACCCGACCGGGACAGGGGGCCGGTCAGCCCCAGCATTTT.

The chain uses TRBV27 and TRBJ2-3; tentatively, D is TRBD1 (5 bases). The CDR3 contains 18 residues. V shed 6 bases and J shed 2 bases, with 24 bases lying between them. Germline assignment: CDR1 MNHEY and CDR2 SMNVEV (reference sequence). In DNA form, the CDR3 reads TGTGCCAGCAGCTCTTCAGGGATCGATCTTTTTAACACAGATACGCAGTATTTT. Translating gives CASSSSGIDLFNTDTQYF.

Only one count was recorded for this clone. This chain joins TRBV5-6 and TRBJ2-3; TRBD1 matches 8 bases. The V gene's germline CDR1 is SGHDT and CDR2 YYEEEE. V gave up 4 bases and J gave up 1 base; unmatched junction bases: 14. The CDR3 loop spans 18 amino acids. The CDR3 loop reads CASSGRGTGGMRTDTQYF. The CDR3 region has the DNA TGTGCCAGCAGCGGACGAGGGACAGGCGGAATGCGCACAGATACGCAGTATTTT.

This chain uses TRBV30 with TRBJ2-5; D unclear. The CDR3 is 11 amino acids. Trimming left V 3 bases short and J 1 base short, with 3 bases between. Germline-derived CDR1 and CDR2 are GTSNPN and SVGIG (reference sequence). CDR3 region: CAWSLQETQYF. DNA for the CDR3: TGTGCCTGGAGCCTCCAAGAGACCCAGTACTTC.

This sequence joins TRBV6-5 and TRBJ1-1; D unclear. This CDR3 is 13 amino acids long. Between the trimmed V and J ends, which lost 0 bases and 5 bases, there was a span of 7 bases. CDR1 is MNHEY and CDR2 is SVGAGI in the germline V gene. The DNA for the CDR3 is TGTGCCAGCAGTTACTCGGTCGGGACTGAAGCTTTCTTT. This codes for CASSYSVGTEAFF.

In this sample, this clone turned up once. The chain combines TRBV9 with TRBJ2-7; D is perhaps TRBD2 (5 bases). CDR1 SGDLS and CDR2 YYNGEE come from the germline V gene. The length of the CDR3 is 14 residues. The ends were cut back, 0 bases at V and 3 bases at J, with 10 bases in the middle. The CDR3: CASSVDGKGYEQYF. The CDR3 nucleotides are TGTGCCAGCAGCGTAGACGGGAAGGGCTACGAGCAGTACTTC.

This chain connects TRBV28 to TRBJ1-1, with 9 bases that match TRBD1. The V and J ends lost 4 bases and 4 bases, in that order; junction bases with no gene match: 7. From germline, CDR1 is MDHEN and CDR2 SYDVKM. This CDR3 is 15 amino acids long. The CDR3 sequence: CASSSMTGGGTEAFF. The CDR3 nucleotides read TGTGCCAGCAGTTCTATGACAGGGGGGGGCACTGAAGCTTTCTTT.

This clone came up a few times. V and J are TRBV5-4 and TRBJ1-1; D is ambiguous. Per germline, CDR1 SGHNT and CDR2 YYREEE (reference sequence). Trimming removed 0 bases at V and 0 bases at J, with 9 bases between. This CDR3 spans 15 amino acids. CDR3 sequence reads: CASSLATSMNTEAFF. The CDR3 DNA reads as TGTGCCAGCAGCTTGGCGACATCTATGAACACTGAAGCTTTCTTT.

The sample holds a few counts of this clone. The genes are TRBV10-3 and TRBJ2-1; 8 bases are shared with TRBD2. CDR1 ENHRY and CDR2 SYGVKD come from the germline V gene. The CDR3 is 12 residues long. Trimming at V came to 8 bases and at J to 4 bases, leaving 1 base not matched to a gene. This CDR3 reads CAIGTSYNEQFF. DNA of the CDR3: TGTGCCATCGGGACTAGTTACAATGAGCAGTTCTTC.

The sample holds a few counts of this clone. The V call is TRBV4-1, the J call TRBJ2-4; tentatively, D is TRBD1 (5 bases). The CDR3 spans 15 residues. The germline gives CDR1 MGHRA, CDR2 YSYEKL. Trimming left V 0 bases short and J 7 bases short, with 13 bases between. In DNA, the CDR3 is TGCGCCAGCAGCCAAGATTCAGGACACGGGAACATTCAGTACTTC. Protein: CASSQDSGHGNIQYF.

This chain connects TRBV30 to TRBJ2-7; no firm D call. V dropped 0 bases and J dropped 2 bases, with 11 bases sitting between them. The germline gives CDR1 GTSNPN, CDR2 SVGIG (reference sequence). The CDR3 is 14 amino acids. CDR3 loop: CAWSVPVVPYEQYF. CDR3 coding DNA: TGTGCCTGGAGTGTACCAGTGGTCCCCTACGAGCAGTACTTC.

The chain employs TRBV25-1 and TRBJ1-3, with unresolved D. V lost 8 bases and J 0 bases, leaving 5 bases between the germline ends. This CDR3 comprises 12 residues. Germline CDR1 MGHDK, CDR2 SYGVNS. In DNA, the CDR3 is TGTGCCAGCCGTCCCTCTGGAAACACCATATATTTT. It is translated as CASRPSGNTIYF. Based on the CDR3 plus reference TRBV25-1 and TRBJ1-3, the full variable domain is EADIYQTPRYLVIGTGKKITLECSQTMGHDKMYWYQQDPGMELHLIHYSYGVNSTEKGDLSSESTVSRIRTEHFPLTLESARPSHTSQYLCASRPSGNTIYFGEGSWLTVV.

This chain uses TRBV2 with TRBJ2-1; 15 bases are a match to TRBD2. Germline V gene lookup returns CDR1 SNHLY and CDR2 FYNNEI. The CDR3 totals 16 residues. The V and J ends lost 6 bases and 5 bases, in that order; junction bases with no gene match: 5. DNA of the CDR3: TGTGCCAGCAGACCCGGGACTAGCGGGGGGAACAATGAGCAGTTCTTC. Its translation is CASRPGTSGGNNEQFF. The variable domain in full, with the rest retrieved from reference TRBV2 and TRBJ2-1, is EPEVTQTPSHQVTQMGQEVILRCVPISNHLYFYWYRQILGQKVEFLVSFYNNEISEKSEIFDDQFSVERPDGSNFTLKIRSTKLEDSAMYFCASRPGTSGGNNEQFFGPGTRLTVL.

This clone has just one count. The rearrangement joins TRBV5-4 to TRBJ2-5; D perhaps matches TRBD1 (6 bases). Trimming pared 4 bases from V and 4 bases from J, leaving 14 bases between. Per the germline V gene, CDR1 is SGHNT and CDR2 is YYREEE (reference sequence). This CDR3 contains 14 residues. The CDR3 region is CASSVGQSAETQYF. The CDR3 region has the DNA TGTGCCAGCAGCGTTGGACAGTCAGCAGAGACCCAGTACTTC. The full variable domain, rest sourced from reference TRBV5-4 and TRBJ2-5, is ETGVTQSPTHLIKTRGQQVTLRCSSQSGHNTVSWYQQALGQGPQFIFQYYREEENGRGNFPPRFSGLQFPNYSSELNVNALELDDSALYLCASSVGQSAETQYFGPGTRLLVL.

The V gene is TRBV5-4, the J gene TRBJ2-1; 11 bases are shared with TRBD2. The J segment lost 9 bases and the V segment lost 5 bases, leaving 19 bases of the junction unmatched. Germline loops: CDR1 SGHNT, CDR2 YYREEE (reference sequence). The CDR3 totals 18 residues. CDR3 coding DNA: TGTGCCAGCAGTCCTGGGGGGGCTAGCGGGAGGCGATTGGGTGAGCAGTTCTTC. Encoded protein: CASSPGGASGRRLGEQFF.

This chain joins TRBV28 and TRBJ1-1; D not resolved. The germline CDR1 and CDR2 sequences are MDHEN and SYDVKM. Trimming removed 1 base at V and 1 base at J, with 4 bases between. CDR3 size: 13 residues. DNA of the CDR3: TGTGCCAGCAGTTTATCCGGGAACACTGAAGCTTTCTTT. It translates to CASSLSGNTEAFF.

The chain recombines TRBV10-3 with TRBJ2-3, with 12 bases identical to TRBD2. Germline loops: CDR1 ENHRY, CDR2 SYGVKD. This CDR3 comprises 15 residues. J lost 7 bases, V lost 4 bases, and 6 bases had no gene match. CDR3 protein: CAISATSGSLHTQYF. CDR3 DNA sequence: TGTGCCATCAGTGCGACTAGCGGGAGTCTACATACGCAGTATTTT.

The chain employs TRBV10-3 and TRBJ2-7, with D maybe TRBD1 (7 bases). Germline V CDR1 and CDR2: ENHRY, SYGVKD. The CDR3 loop spans 12 amino acids. Trimming took off 11 bases at V and 1 base at J, with 12 bases between the two ends. CDR3 in amino acids: CASQGGSYEQYF. The CDR3 nucleotides are TGTGCCTCTCAGGGGGGATCCTACGAGCAGTACTTC.